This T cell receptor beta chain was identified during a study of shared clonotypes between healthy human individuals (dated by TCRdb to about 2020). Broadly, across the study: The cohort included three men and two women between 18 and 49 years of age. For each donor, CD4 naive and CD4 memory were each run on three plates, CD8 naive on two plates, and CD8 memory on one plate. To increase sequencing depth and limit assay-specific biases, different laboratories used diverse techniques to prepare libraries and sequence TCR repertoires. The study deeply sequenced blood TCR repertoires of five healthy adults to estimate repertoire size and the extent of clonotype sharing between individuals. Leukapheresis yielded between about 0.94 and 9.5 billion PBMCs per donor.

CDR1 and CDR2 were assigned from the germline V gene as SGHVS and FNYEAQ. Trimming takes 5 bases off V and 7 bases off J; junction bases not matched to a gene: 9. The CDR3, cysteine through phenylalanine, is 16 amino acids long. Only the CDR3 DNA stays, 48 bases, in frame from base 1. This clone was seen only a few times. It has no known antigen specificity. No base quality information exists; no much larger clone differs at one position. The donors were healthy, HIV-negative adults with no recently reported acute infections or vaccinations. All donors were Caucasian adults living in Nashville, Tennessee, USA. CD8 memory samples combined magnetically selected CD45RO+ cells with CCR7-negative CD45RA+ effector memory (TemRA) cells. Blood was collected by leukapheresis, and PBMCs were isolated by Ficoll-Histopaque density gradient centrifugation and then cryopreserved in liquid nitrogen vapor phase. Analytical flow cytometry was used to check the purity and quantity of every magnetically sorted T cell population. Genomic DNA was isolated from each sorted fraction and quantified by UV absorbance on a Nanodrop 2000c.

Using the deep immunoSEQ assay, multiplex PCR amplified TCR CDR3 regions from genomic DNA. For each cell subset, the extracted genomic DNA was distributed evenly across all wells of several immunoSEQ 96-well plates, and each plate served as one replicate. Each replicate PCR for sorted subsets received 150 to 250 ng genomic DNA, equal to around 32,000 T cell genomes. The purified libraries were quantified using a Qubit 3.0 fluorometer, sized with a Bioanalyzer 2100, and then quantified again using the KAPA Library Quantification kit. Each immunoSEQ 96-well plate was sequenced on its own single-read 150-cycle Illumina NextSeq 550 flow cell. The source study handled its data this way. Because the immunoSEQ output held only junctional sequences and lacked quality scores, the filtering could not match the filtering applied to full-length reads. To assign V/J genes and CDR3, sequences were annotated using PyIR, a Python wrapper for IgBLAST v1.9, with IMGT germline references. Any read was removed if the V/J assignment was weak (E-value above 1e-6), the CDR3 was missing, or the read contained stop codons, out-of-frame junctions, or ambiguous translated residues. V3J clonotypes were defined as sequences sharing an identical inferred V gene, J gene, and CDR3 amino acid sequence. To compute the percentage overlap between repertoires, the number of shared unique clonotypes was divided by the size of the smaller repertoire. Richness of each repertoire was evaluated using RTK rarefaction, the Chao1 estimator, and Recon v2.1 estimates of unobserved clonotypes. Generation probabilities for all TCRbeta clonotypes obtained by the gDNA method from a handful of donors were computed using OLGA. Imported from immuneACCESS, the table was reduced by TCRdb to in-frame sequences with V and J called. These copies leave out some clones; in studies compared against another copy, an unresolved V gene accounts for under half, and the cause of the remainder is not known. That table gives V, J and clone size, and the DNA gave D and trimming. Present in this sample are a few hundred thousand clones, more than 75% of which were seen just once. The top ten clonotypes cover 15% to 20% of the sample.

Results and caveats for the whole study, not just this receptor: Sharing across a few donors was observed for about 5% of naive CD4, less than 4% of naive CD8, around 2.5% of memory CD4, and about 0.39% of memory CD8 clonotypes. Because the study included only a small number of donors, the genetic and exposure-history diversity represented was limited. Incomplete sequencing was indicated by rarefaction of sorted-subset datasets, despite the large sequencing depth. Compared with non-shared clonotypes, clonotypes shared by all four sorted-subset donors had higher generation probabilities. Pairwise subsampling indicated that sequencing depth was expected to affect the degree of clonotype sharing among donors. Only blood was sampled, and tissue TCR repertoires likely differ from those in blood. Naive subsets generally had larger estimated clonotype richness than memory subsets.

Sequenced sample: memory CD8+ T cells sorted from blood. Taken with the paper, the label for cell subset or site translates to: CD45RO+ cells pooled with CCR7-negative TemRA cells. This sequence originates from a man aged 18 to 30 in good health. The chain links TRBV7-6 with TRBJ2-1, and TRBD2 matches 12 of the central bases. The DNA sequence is TGTGCCAGCAGCCACAATCTAGCGGGGGGGCGGAATGAGCAGTTCTTC. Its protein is CASSHNLAGGRNEQFF.